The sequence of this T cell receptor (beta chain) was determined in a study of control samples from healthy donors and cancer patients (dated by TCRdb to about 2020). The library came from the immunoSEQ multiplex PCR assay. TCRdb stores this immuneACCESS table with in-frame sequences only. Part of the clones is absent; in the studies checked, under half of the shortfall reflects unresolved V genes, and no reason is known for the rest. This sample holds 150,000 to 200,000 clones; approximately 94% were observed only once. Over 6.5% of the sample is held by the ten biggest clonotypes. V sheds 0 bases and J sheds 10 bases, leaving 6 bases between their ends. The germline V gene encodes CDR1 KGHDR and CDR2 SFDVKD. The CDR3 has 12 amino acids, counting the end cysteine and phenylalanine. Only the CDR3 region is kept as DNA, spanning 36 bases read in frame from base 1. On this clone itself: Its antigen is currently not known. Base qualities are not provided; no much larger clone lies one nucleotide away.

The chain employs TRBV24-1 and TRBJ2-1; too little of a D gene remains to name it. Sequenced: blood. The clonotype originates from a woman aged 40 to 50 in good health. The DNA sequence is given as TGTGCCACCAGTGATTTGATGGTCGAGCAGTTCTTC. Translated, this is CATSDLMVEQFF.